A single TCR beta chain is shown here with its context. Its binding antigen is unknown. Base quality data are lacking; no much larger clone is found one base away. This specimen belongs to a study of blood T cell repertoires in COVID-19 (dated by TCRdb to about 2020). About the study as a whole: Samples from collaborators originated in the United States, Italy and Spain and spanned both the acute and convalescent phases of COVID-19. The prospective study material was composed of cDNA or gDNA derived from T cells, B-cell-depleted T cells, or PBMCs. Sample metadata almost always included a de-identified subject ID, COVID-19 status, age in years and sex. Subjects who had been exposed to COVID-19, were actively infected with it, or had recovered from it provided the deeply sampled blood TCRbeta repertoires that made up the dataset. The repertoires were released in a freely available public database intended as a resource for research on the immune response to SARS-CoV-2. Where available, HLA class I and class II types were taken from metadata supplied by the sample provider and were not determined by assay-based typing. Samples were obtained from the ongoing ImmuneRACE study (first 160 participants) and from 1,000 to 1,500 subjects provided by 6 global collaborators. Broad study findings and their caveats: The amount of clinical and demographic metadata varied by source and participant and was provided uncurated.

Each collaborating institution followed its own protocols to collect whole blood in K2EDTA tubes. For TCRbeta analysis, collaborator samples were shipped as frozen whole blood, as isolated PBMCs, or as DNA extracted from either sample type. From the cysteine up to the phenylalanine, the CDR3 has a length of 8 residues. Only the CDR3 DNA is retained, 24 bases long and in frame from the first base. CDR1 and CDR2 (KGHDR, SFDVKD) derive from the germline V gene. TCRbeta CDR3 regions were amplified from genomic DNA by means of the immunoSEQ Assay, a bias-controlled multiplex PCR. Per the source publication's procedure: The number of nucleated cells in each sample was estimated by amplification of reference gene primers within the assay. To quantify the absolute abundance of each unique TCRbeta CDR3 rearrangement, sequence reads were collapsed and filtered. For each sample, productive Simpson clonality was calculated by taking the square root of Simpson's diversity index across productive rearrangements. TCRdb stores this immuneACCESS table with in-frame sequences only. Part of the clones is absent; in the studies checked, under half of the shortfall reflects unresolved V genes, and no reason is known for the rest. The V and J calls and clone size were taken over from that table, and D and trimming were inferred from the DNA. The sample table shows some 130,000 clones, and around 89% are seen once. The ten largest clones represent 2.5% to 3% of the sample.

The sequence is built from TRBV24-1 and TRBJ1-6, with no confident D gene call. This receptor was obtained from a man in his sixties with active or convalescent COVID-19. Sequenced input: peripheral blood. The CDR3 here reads CPGSPLHF. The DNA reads TGTCCGGGTTCACCCCTCCACTTT.